This TCR beta chain was obtained from a study of T cells after yellow fever vaccination. This clonotype was found many times. Its specificity is not known. Study results and limitations: The appearance of a small share of clonotypes in both CD4 and CD8 compartments was observed.

TCRdb re-called the 5' RACE reads with MiXCR, one entry per CDR3 protein. The sample shows some 320,000 distinct CDR3 sequences, over 3.5% of them seen only once. The TCR was taken from a man aged 18 to 30 who received the YFV17D yellow fever vaccine. The source material was PBMCs, sampled 15 days after the yellow fever booster vaccination.

CDR3 residues: CSVDYLQETQYF. In nucleotides, the CDR3 is TGCAGTGTGGACTACCTCCAAGAGACCCAGTACTTC. This rearrangement joins TRBV20-1 to TRBJ2-5; possible D gene TRBD2, 6 bases. Trimming left V 7 bases short and J 1 base short, with 10 bases between. This CDR3 is built from 12 residues. CDR1 and CDR2 (germline): DFQATT, SNEGSKA (reference sequence).